One and the same sample provided the 10 T cell receptor beta chains below, sequenced in a study of CD8 T cells in Susac syndrome. Random hexamers were used to reverse transcribe an amount of roughly 0.5 to 1 ug RNA. MiXCR was run by TCRdb on the immunoSEQ multiplex PCR reads, yielding one entry per CDR3 protein. Of 150,000 to 180,000 distinct CDR3 sequences listed, approximately 95% were seen once; the top ten hold 0.15% to 0.2%. Sequenced sample: CD4+ T cells from PBMCs. The receptors derive from a human donor with Susac syndrome.

The chain carries TRBV29-1 and TRBJ2-7; a possible D gene is TRBD2 (7 bases). The CDR3 extends over 14 amino acids. Germline CDR1 and CDR2: SQVTM and ANQGSEA. Trimming cost V 0 bases and J 3 bases, with 12 bases left between them. Written as DNA, the CDR3 is TGCAGCGTTGAAGATGGGGGGGGCCGCTACGAGCAGTACTTC. Translated: CSVEDGGGRYEQYF.

The CDR3 loop reads CASSYSRDSDPLRFF. In DNA form, the CDR3 reads TGTGCCAGCAGTTACTCGAGGGACAGCGATCCTCTCCGGTTCTTC. The chain couples TRBV6-5 to TRBJ2-1, with TRBD1 matching over 7 bases. Germline V gives CDR1 MNHEY, CDR2 SVGAGI. V lost 0 bases, J lost 15 bases, and 14 bases stayed unmatched. This CDR3 region has 15 residues.

This sequence joins TRBV3-1 and TRBJ2-5; a weak D match, TRBD2 (7 bases). Germline assignment: CDR1 LGHDT and CDR2 YNNKEL (reference sequence). V was cut by 7 bases and J by 5 bases, with 14 bases left in between. The CDR3 length is 13 residues. CDR3 in DNA: TGTGCCAGCACCAAACAGGGAGGGGAGACCCAGTACTTC. It is translated as CASTKQGGETQYF.

This clonotype was observed once. Sequence at one end of the junction differs from germline and may be a read error. V usage is TRBV29-1 and J usage is TRBJ1-1, with TRBD1 identical over 7 bases. The CDR3 is 14 amino acids. Germline V gene data show CDR1 as SQVTM and CDR2 as ANQGSEA. The CDR3 region is CSVEGTVSNTEAFF. DNA of the CDR3: TGCAGCGTGGAAGGGACAGTTTCGAACACTGAAGCTTTCTTT.

This clonotype came up a few times. The gene calls are TRBV4-2 and TRBJ2-6, with D tentatively TRBD1 (6 bases). Germline loops: CDR1 LGHNA, CDR2 YNFKEQ. This CDR3 spans 15 amino acids. Trimming removed 3 bases at V and 1 base at J, with 7 bases between. The CDR3 here is CASSQTGSGANVLTF. CDR3 nucleotide sequence: TGTGCCAGCAGCCAGACAGGTTCTGGGGCCAACGTCCTGACTTTC.

The chain couples TRBV15 to TRBJ2-2, with D possibly being TRBD1 (6 bases). The V gene's germline CDR1 is LNHNV and CDR2 YYDKDF (reference sequence). This CDR3 region has 15 residues. V was pared by 4 bases and J by 2 bases, with 11 bases between. The CDR3 sequence is CATSTGHLNTGELFF. The CDR3 DNA follows: TGTGCCACCAGCACGGGACACCTAAACACCGGGGAGCTGTTTTTT.

This chain joins TRBV5-4 and TRBJ1-1, with 9 positions matching TRBD1. The V gene's germline CDR1 is SGHNT and CDR2 YYREEE (reference sequence). Trimming cost V 4 bases and J 1 base; bases outside gene matches: 5. This CDR3 contains 15 residues. DNA for the CDR3: TGTGCCAGCAGCCCGAGGACAGGGGAGAACACTGAAGCTTTCTTT. It is translated as CASSPRTGENTEAFF.

The chain joins TRBV9 to TRBJ2-5; 8 bases align to TRBD2. The CDR3 has 14 amino acids. J lost 5 bases, V lost 4 bases, and 7 bases had no gene match. The germline V gene has CDR1 SGDLS and CDR2 YYNGEE. This chain's CDR3 is CASSSGGARETQYF. Written as DNA, the CDR3 is TGTGCCAGCAGCTCCGGGGGGGCCCGGGAGACCCAGTACTTC.

The chain has TRBV15 and TRBJ2-2; TRBD2 matches 11 bases. The CDR3 spans 18 residues. CDR1 is LNHNV, CDR2 YYDKDF, per germline (reference sequence). J gave up 0 bases and V 5 bases, and 8 bases lay outside the gene matches. The CDR3 DNA is TGTGCCACCAGCCGCCGTAGCGGGGGGGCCTCGAACACCGGGGAGCTGTTTTTT. It encodes CATSRRSGGASNTGELFF.

This clonotype has only one observation. This chain joins TRBV20-1 and TRBJ2-5; D perhaps matches TRBD2 (6 bases). V shed 5 bases and J shed 1 base, with 17 bases lying between them. Germline-derived CDR1 and CDR2 are DFQATT and SNEGSKA (reference sequence). The CDR3 covers 15 residues. The CDR3 loop is CSAHGGGALQETQYF. CDR3 bases: TGCAGTGCTCACGGCGGCGGGGCCCTCCAAGAGACCCAGTACTTC.